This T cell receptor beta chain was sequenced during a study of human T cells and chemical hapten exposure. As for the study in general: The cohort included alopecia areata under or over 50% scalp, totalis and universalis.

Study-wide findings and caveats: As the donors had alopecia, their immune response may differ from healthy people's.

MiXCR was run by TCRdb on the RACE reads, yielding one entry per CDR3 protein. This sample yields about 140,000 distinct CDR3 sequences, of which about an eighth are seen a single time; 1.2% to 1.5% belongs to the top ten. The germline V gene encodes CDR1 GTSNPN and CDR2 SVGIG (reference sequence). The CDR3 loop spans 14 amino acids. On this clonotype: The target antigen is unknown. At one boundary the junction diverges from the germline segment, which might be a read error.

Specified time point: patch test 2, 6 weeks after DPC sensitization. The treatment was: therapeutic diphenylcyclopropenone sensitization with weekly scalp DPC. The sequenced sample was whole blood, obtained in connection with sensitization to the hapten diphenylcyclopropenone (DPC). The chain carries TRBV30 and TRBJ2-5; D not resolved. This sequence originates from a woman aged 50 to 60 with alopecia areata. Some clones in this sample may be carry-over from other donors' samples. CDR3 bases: TGCGCCTGGACCCCCTTAGGAATCCAAGAGACCCAGTACTTC. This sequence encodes CAWTPLGIQETQYF.